This TCR beta chain was sequenced during a study of T cell repertoires in cytomegalovirus infection. Study as a whole: Used in the study were CMV epitopes, some recently identified and HLA-C-restricted, others well-studied and HLA-B-restricted. Through public TCR beta signatures, both CMV infection and matching HLA type were indicated.

Per germline, CDR1 GTSNPN and CDR2 SVGIG (reference sequence). V shed 4 bases and J 3 bases; nucleotides not matched to a gene: 10. The CDR3 contains 16 residues. Notes on this clonotype: The antigen remains undetermined.

TCRdb used MiXCR to reprocess the reads, holding one entry per CDR3 protein. In the table there are 250,000 to 300,000 distinct CDR3 sequences, about 20% of which are singletons. The clonotype originates from a human donor in good health (CMV status not recorded). Some clones in this sample may be carry-over from other donors' samples. J is TRBJ2-1 and V is TRBV30; the match to TRBD1 covers 9 bases. Sequenced here: cultured PBMCs, sampled from culture after CMV antigen stimulation. The CDR3 nucleotides read TGTGCCTGGAACGGACAGGGGTCACCCGACTACAATGAGCAGTTCTTC. As protein: CAWNGQGSPDYNEQFF.